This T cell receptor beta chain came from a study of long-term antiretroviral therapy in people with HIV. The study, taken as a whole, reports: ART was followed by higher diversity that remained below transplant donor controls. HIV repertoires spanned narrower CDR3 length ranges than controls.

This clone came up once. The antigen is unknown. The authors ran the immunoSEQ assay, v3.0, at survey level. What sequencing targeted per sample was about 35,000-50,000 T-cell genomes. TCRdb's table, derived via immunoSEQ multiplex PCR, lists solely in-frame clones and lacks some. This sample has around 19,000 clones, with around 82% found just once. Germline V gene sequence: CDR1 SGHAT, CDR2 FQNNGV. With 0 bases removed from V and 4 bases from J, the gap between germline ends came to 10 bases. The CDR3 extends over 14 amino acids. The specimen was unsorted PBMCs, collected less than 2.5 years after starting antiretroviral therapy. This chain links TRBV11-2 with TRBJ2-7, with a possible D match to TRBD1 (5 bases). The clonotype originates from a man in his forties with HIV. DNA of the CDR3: TGTGCCAGCAGCTTAGATCGTCCAGGGTACGAGCAGTACTTC. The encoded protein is CASSLDRPGYEQYF. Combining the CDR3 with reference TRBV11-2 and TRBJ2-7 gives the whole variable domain EAGVAQSPRYKIIEKRQSVAFWCNPISGHATLYWYQQILGQGPKLLIQFQNNGVVDDSQLPKDRFSAERLKGVDSTLKIQPAKLEDSAVYLCASSLDRPGYEQYFGPGTRLTVT.